This T cell receptor beta chain was recorded in a study of T cell repertoires in cytomegalovirus infection. This clonotype was counted at least ten times. What it binds is not known. Germline is not matched at one junction end, which may reflect a read error. TCRdb re-called the reads with MiXCR, one entry per CDR3 protein. The sample holds hundreds of thousands of distinct CDR3 sequences, about a third seen once. Germline loops: CDR1 SEHNR, CDR2 FQNEAQ (reference sequence). This CDR3 contains 15 residues. The V gene is TRBV7-9, the J gene TRBJ1-2; D not resolved. The TCR sequence derives from a human donor in good health (CMV status not recorded). Some clones in this sample may be carry-over from other donors' samples. The sample consisted of cultured CD8+ T cells from PBMCs, taken from culture after CMV antigen stimulation. The CDR3 loop reads CASSLLDRLNHGYTF. CDR3 DNA sequence: TGTGCCAGCAGCTTACTGGATCGCCTTAACCATGGCTACACCTTC.